This T cell receptor (beta chain) originates from a study of cytomegalovirus exposure and HLA in healthy donors. Notes on the study in general: 87-base-pair reads could not separate some V segments, including TRBV6-2 and TRBV6-3. Earlier analysis yielded a pattern in which most TCR beta V segments were productive about 87% or about 30% of the time.

The count of this clone is one. Its specificity is not known. The PCR was carried out with 60 Vbeta primers and 13 Jbeta primers. Libraries were prepared by immunoSEQ multiplex PCR; TCRdb keeps only in-frame clonotypes and omits some of them. The sample holds 130,000 or so clones, around four fifths seen once. Germline CDR1 and CDR2: LNHDA and SQIVND (reference sequence). This CDR3 has 13 residues. Trimming at V came to 9 bases and at J to 3 bases, leaving 7 bases not matched to a gene. Healthy bone marrow donors made up the donor group. The clonotype originates from a man younger than 45 in good health and CMV-seronegative. Input material: PBMCs. The chain carries TRBV19 and TRBJ2-7, with TRBD2 identical over 8 bases. Here the CDR3 reads CARPGTSGYEQYF. The CDR3, as DNA: TGTGCCAGACCCGGAACTAGCGGCTACGAGCAGTACTTC.